The 27 T cell receptor beta chains below were found in one sample sequenced in a study of cytomegalovirus exposure and HLA in healthy donors. Sequencing used immunoSEQ multiplex PCR; TCRdb keeps in-frame clones, though not all of them. The data show some 250,000 clones, with about 90% seen just once and 0.3% to 0.4% held by the top ten. The sample comprised PBMCs. The source of these receptors is a woman under 30 in good health and CMV-seronegative.

This chain's CDR3 is CASSLDPTHGYTF. The CDR3 region has the DNA TGTGCCAGCAGCTTAGATCCGACTCATGGCTACACCTTC. This chain links TRBV7-9 with TRBJ1-2; D remains unclear. This CDR3 contains 13 residues. Looked up from germline, CDR1 is SEHNR and CDR2 is FQNEAQ (reference sequence). Between the trimmed V and J ends, which lost 1 base and 6 bases, there was a span of 9 bases.

J is TRBJ1-3 and V is TRBV7-6; TRBD1 aligns across 11 bases. Germline V gene sequence: CDR1 SGHVS, CDR2 FNYEAQ. Losses at the gene ends were 3 bases for V and 4 bases for J; bases not matched to a gene: 2. The CDR3 has 15 amino acids. CDR3 sequence (DNA): TGTGCCAGCAGCTTCCGGGACAGGGGGGGAAACACCATATATTTT. Encoded protein: CASSFRDRGGNTIYF.

The chain has TRBV2 and TRBJ2-6, with 8 bases aligning to TRBD1. Looked up from germline, CDR1 is SNHLY and CDR2 is FYNNEI. This CDR3 spans 15 amino acids. Unmatched junction bases numbered 3, after V lost 7 bases and J lost 1 base. The CDR3, as DNA: TGTGCCAGCAAACAGGGGGGATCTGGGGCCAACGTCCTGACTTTC. Its protein product is CASKQGGSGANVLTF.

CDR3 sequence: CSVRIITGSRTYNEQFF. The DNA of the CDR3 is TGCAGCGTTCGGATCATTACCGGGTCTCGGACCTACAATGAGCAGTTCTTC. V is TRBV29-1 and J is TRBJ2-1; D ambiguous. The CDR3 runs to 17 residues. Trimming cost V 5 bases and J 2 bases, with 22 bases left between them. Germline lookup yields CDR1 SQVTM and CDR2 ANQGSEA.

This rearrangement joins TRBV4-1 to TRBJ2-3; no clear D gene. This CDR3 contains 13 residues. V shed 3 bases and J shed 4 bases, with 8 bases lying between them. Germline V gives CDR1 MGHRA, CDR2 YSYEKL. CDR3: CASSHQAPDTQYF. CDR3 bases: TGCGCCAGCAGCCACCAGGCCCCAGATACGCAGTATTTT.

The chain couples TRBV4-1 to TRBJ1-3; D is possibly TRBD1 (6 bases). Trimming pared 8 bases from V and 0 bases from J, leaving 8 bases between. Germline lookup yields CDR1 MGHRA and CDR2 YSYEKL. This CDR3 is 13 amino acids long. CDR3 coding DNA: TGCGCCAGCGGGGACATCTCTGGAAACACCATATATTTT. Translating gives CASGDISGNTIYF.

The V and J genes are TRBV10-2 and TRBJ2-3; 13 bases agree with TRBD2. The CDR3 spans 15 residues. V trimming: 8 bases; J trimming: 4 bases; junction bases outside the gene matches: 6. Germline CDR1 reads WSHSY; CDR2 reads SAAADI. The CDR3 spells CASARLAGGPDTQYF. The CDR3 DNA is TGCGCCAGCGCCCGACTAGCGGGGGGCCCAGATACGCAGTATTTT.

This chain joins TRBV4-1 and TRBJ2-1; 8 nucleotides match TRBD1. Germline V gene sequence: CDR1 MGHRA, CDR2 YSYEKL. J gave up 9 bases and V 2 bases, and 18 bases lay outside the gene matches. This CDR3 contains 18 residues. The CDR3: CASSQHGETGQGLSEQFF. The CDR3 DNA is TGCGCCAGCAGCCAACATGGGGAGACAGGACAGGGCCTTAGTGAGCAGTTCTTC.

In DNA, the CDR3 is TGTGCCAGCAGTTACTCCAGGCAGAGTACTTATGGCTACACCTTC. Translating it yields CASSYSRQSTYGYTF. The chain recombines TRBV6-5 with TRBJ1-2; D remains ambiguous. The germline V gene has CDR1 MNHEY and CDR2 SVGAGI. V lost 0 bases to trimming and J lost 5 bases, with 13 bases between them. The length of the CDR3 is 15 residues.

The J gene is TRBJ1-1, the V gene TRBV27; perhaps TRBD1 as D (6 bases). The CDR3 has 14 residues. V was cut by 4 bases and J by 1 base, with 10 bases left in between. Per the germline V gene, CDR1 is MNHEY and CDR2 is SMNVEV (reference sequence). The CDR3 DNA sequence: TGTGCCAGCAGTTACAGGGAGGGGAACACTGAAGCTTTCTTT. It codes for CASSYREGNTEAFF.

The genes are TRBV25-1 and TRBJ1-4, with D perhaps TRBD1 (6 bases). This CDR3 has 15 residues. CDR1 MGHDK and CDR2 SYGVNS come from the germline V gene. The ends were cut back, 2 bases at V and 3 bases at J, with 10 bases in the middle. The CDR3 spells CASSEQGPSNEKLFF. The CDR3 bases are TGTGCCAGCAGTGAACAGGGGCCTTCTAATGAAAAACTGTTTTTT.

The rearrangement joins TRBV5-1 to TRBJ2-7, with 8 nucleotides matching TRBD1. The CDR3 has 14 residues. Germline loops: CDR1 SGHRS, CDR2 YFSETQ. With 2 bases clipped from V and 7 bases from J, the junction kept 8 bases outside the gene matches. CDR3 in DNA: TGCGCCAGCAGCTTAGGCAGGGGGCGCGATGAGCAGTACTTC. This codes for CASSLGRGRDEQYF. The full variable domain, its missing parts supplied by reference TRBV5-1 and TRBJ2-7, is KAGVTQTPRYLIKTRGQQVTLSCSPISGHRSVSWYQQTPGQGLQFLFEYFSETQRNKGNFPGRFSGRQFSNSRSEMNVSTLELGDSALYLCASSLGRGRDEQYFGPGTRLTVT.

J is TRBJ1-1 and V is TRBV4-1; TRBD1 aligns across 7 bases. CDR1 is MGHRA, CDR2 YSYEKL, per germline. Trimming at V came to 0 bases and at J to 3 bases, leaving 4 bases not matched to a gene. This CDR3 region has 15 residues. Written as DNA, the CDR3 is TGCGCCAGCAGCCAAGAACGCCAGGGGGACACTGAAGCTTTCTTT. Amino acid sequence: CASSQERQGDTEAFF.

The rearrangement links TRBV9 to TRBJ2-1; 7 bases fit TRBD1. The CDR3 length is 15 residues. V was clipped by 4 bases and J by 8 bases; unmatched bases: 12. Germline V gene data show CDR1 as SGDLS and CDR2 as YYNGEE. This chain's CDR3 is CASSQGVLSFDEQFF. The DNA of the CDR3 is TGTGCCAGCAGCCAGGGGGTCCTATCTTTCGATGAGCAGTTCTTC.

V is TRBV29-1 and J is TRBJ2-1, with D possibly TRBD1 on 5 matching bases. The CDR3 contains 15 residues. V lost 6 bases and J 1 base, leaving 16 bases between the germline ends. Germline V gene sequence: CDR1 SQVTM, CDR2 ANQGSEA. The CDR3 loop is CSVPPLQVSYNEQFF. The CDR3 bases are TGCAGCGTCCCCCCCTTACAGGTTTCCTACAATGAGCAGTTCTTC.

The CDR3 bases are TGTGCCAGCAGCGAATCAGGGGTAACTAATGAAAAACTGTTTTTT. Translation gives CASSESGVTNEKLFF. The rearrangement uses TRBV9 and TRBJ1-4, with a weak D call TRBD1 (6 bases). This CDR3 is 15 amino acids long. Germline-derived CDR1 and CDR2 are SGDLS and YYNGEE. V gave up 3 bases and J gave up 1 base, with 10 bases separating them.

This chain links TRBV11-2 with TRBJ2-7; TRBD2 might be the D (6 bases). CDR3 length: 13 residues. V shed 5 bases and J shed 4 bases, with 12 bases lying between them. In germline, CDR1 is SGHAT, CDR2 FQNNGV. CDR3 bases: TGTGCCAGCAGCCAGGGACTTATATACGAGCAGTACTTC. This translates into CASSQGLIYEQYF.

This chain uses TRBV6-5 with TRBJ1-4, with D perhaps TRBD1 (5 bases). V was cut by 8 bases and J by 8 bases, with 18 bases left in between. The CDR3 is made up of 14 amino acids. Germline values: CDR1 MNHEY, CDR2 SVGAGI. The CDR3 DNA reads TGTGCCAGCGGACAACAGGTATCACAGGAAAAACTGTTTTTT. This sequence encodes CASGQQVSQEKLFF.

The chain couples TRBV2 to TRBJ1-2; 8 bases align to TRBD1. The germline V gene encodes CDR1 SNHLY and CDR2 FYNNEI. The CDR3 has 14 amino acids. The CDR3 region is CEIQGALQPYGYTF. Written as DNA, the CDR3 is TGTGAAATCCAGGGGGCCCTACAACCCTATGGCTACACCTTC.

This clone has a single count. V and J are TRBV7-6 and TRBJ1-1; TRBD1 might be the D (6 bases). Germline CDR1 and CDR2: SGHVS and FNYEAQ. This CDR3 is 15 amino acids long. V was trimmed by 1 base and J by 0 bases, leaving 9 bases between them. This CDR3 is CASSLEGEMNTEAFF. Here the CDR3 DNA reads TGTGCCAGCAGCTTAGAGGGGGAAATGAACACTGAAGCTTTCTTT.

The chain uses TRBV7-9 and TRBJ2-1; D ambiguous. In germline, CDR1 is SEHNR, CDR2 FQNEAQ (reference sequence). This CDR3 comprises 12 residues. Trimming left V 5 bases short and J 5 bases short, with 7 bases between. DNA for the CDR3: TGTGCCAGCAGCATTGACAACAATGAGCAGTTCTTC. Translated, it gives CASSIDNNEQFF.

This chain links TRBV28 with TRBJ2-7; TRBD1 agrees at 7 bases. The CDR3 is 14 amino acids. V shed 3 bases, J shed 2 bases, and the junction held 4 bases outside the gene matches. Germline CDR1 reads MDHEN; CDR2 reads SYDVKM. CDR3 region: CASSLTGLPYEQYV. In DNA, the CDR3 is TGTGCCAGCAGTTTGACAGGGCTACCCTACGAGCAGTACGTC.

This chain links TRBV5-1 with TRBJ2-7, with 9 bases lining up with TRBD1. The germline CDR1 and CDR2 sequences are SGHRS and YFSETQ. This CDR3 region has 13 residues. Trimming removed 3 bases from V and 5 bases from J; junction bases left unmatched: 3. The CDR3 sequence: CASSSGQGNEQYF. In DNA, the CDR3 is TGCGCCAGCAGCTCGGGACAGGGTAACGAGCAGTACTTC.

The chain links TRBV10-3 to TRBJ2-7; the D gene is possibly TRBD1 (5 bases). Trimming removed 4 bases from V and 1 base from J, with 8 bases in between. This CDR3 is 13 amino acids long. Germline V CDR1 and CDR2: ENHRY, SYGVKD. The CDR3 spells CAISGQGSYEQYF. For the CDR3, the DNA is TGTGCCATCAGTGGTCAGGGTTCCTACGAGCAGTACTTC.

The chain recombines TRBV5-5 with TRBJ2-7; 11 bases align to TRBD1. Germline CDR1 SGHKS, CDR2 YYEKEE (reference sequence). J lost 6 bases, V lost 2 bases, and 10 bases had no gene match. This CDR3 region has 16 residues. The CDR3 loop reads CASSLSPGQGDFEQYF. In nucleotides, the CDR3 is TGTGCCAGCAGCTTATCCCCGGGACAGGGGGACTTCGAGCAGTACTTC.

The V gene is TRBV6-5, the J gene TRBJ1-1; D is possibly TRBD1 (5 bases). The CDR3 is 15 residues long. Germline CDR1 and CDR2: MNHEY and SVGAGI. Trimming took off 8 bases at V and 0 bases at J, with 16 bases between the two ends. The chain's CDR3 is CASVMGGNLNTEAFF. DNA of the CDR3: TGTGCCAGCGTAATGGGGGGTAACTTGAACACTGAAGCTTTCTTT.

This chain links TRBV10-3 with TRBJ1-2; no reliable D call. The CDR3 loop spans 14 amino acids. Per germline, CDR1 ENHRY and CDR2 SYGVKD. Between the trimmed V and J ends, which lost 3 bases and 6 bases, there was a span of 14 bases. The CDR3 DNA sequence: TGTGCCATCAGTGAAAGTCACAAAGTGAATGGCTACACCTTC. It is translated as CAISESHKVNGYTF.